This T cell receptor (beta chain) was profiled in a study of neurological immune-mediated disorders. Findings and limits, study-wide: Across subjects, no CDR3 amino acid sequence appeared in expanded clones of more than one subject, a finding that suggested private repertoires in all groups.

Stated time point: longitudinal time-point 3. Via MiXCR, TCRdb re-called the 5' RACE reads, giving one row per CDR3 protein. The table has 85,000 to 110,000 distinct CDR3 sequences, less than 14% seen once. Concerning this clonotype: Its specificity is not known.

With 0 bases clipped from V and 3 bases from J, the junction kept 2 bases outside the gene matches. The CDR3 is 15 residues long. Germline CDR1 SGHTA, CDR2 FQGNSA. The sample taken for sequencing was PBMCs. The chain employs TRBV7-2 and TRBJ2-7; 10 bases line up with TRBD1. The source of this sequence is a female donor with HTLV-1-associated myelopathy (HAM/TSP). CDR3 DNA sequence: TGTGCCAGCAGCTTAGCCGGGACAGGGGTCTACGAGCAGTACTTC. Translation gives CASSLAGTGVYEQYF.